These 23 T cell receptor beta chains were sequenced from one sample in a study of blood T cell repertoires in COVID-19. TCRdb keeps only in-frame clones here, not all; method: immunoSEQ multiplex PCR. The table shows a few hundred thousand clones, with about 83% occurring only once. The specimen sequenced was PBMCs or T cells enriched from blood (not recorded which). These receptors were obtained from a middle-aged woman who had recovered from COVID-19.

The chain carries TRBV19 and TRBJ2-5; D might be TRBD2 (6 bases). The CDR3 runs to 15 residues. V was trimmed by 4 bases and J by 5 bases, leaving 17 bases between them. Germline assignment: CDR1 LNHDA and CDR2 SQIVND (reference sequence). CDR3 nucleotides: TGTGCCAGTAGTAATCTAGCGTTGGGGGAGGAGACCCAGTACTTC. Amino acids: CASSNLALGEETQYF.

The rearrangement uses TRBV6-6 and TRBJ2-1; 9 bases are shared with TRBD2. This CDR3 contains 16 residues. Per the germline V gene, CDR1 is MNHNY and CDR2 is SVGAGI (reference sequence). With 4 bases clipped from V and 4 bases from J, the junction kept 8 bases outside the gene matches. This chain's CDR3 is CASSWDTSGRYNEQFF. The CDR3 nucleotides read TGTGCCAGCAGTTGGGATACTAGCGGGCGGTACAATGAGCAGTTCTTC.

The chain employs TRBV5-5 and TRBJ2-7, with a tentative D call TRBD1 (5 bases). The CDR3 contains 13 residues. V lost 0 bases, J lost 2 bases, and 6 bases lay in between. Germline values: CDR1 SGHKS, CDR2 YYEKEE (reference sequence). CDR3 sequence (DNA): TGTGCCAGCAGCTTGGGGGGCCCCTACGAGCAGTACGTC. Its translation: CASSLGGPYEQYV.

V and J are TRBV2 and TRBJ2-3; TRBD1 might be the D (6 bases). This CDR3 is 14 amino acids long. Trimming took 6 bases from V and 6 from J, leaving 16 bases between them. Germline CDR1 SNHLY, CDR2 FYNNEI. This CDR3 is CASRMTGSADTQYF. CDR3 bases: TGTGCCAGCAGGATGACAGGTTCCGCGGATACGCAGTATTTT.

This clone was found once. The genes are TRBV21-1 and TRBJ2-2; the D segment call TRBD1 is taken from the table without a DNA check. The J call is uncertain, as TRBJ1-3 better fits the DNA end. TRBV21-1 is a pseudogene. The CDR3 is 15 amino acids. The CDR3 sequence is CASSVGGSSGNTIYF. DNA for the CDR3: TGTGCCAGCAGCGTTGGGGGCAGCTCTGGAAACACCATATATTTT.

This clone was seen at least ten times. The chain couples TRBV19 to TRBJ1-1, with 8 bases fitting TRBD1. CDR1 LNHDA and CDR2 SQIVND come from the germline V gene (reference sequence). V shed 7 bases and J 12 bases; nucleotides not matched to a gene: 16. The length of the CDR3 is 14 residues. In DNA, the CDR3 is TGTGCCAGTAACCGGGGTGGACAGGGAGGGAGTCCTTTCTTT. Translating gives CASNRGGQGGSPFF.

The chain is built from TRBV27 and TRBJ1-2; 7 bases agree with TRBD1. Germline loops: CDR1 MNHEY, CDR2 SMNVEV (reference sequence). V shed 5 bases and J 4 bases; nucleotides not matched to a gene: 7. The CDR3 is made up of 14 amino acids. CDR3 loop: CASSKGGRTYGYTF. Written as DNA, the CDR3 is TGTGCCAGCAGTAAAGGGGGCAGGACCTATGGCTACACCTTC.

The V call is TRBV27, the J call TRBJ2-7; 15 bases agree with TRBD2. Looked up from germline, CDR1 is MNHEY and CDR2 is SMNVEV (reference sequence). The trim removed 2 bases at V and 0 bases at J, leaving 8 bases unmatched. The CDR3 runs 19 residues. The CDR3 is CASSLSPRTSGRDSYEQYF. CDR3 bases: TGTGCCAGCAGTTTAAGCCCCCGGACTAGCGGGAGGGACTCCTACGAGCAGTACTTC.

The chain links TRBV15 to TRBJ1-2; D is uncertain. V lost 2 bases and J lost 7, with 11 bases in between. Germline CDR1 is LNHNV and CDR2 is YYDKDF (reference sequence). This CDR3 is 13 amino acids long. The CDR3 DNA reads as TGTGCCACCAGCAGATTTGAGGAAAGTGGCTACACCTTC. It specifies CATSRFEESGYTF.

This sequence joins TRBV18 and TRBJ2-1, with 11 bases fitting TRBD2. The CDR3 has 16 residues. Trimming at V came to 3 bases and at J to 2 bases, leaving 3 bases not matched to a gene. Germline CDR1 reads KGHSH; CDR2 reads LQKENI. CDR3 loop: CASSPLGLAAYNEQFF. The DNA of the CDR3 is TGTGCCAGCTCACCTTTGGGACTAGCGGCCTACAATGAGCAGTTCTTC.

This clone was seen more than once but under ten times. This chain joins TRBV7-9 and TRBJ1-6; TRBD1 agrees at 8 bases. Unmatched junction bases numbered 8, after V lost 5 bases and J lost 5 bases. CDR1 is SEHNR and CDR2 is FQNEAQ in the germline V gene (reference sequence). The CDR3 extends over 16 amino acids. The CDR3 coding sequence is TGTGCCAGCAGCCCTTCGACAGGGGATAATAATTCACCCCTCCACTTT. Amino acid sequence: CASSPSTGDNNSPLHF.

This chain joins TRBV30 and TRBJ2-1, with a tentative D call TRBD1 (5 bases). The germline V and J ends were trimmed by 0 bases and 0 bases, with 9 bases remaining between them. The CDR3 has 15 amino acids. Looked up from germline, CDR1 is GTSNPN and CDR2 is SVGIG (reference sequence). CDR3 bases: TGTGCCTGGAGTGTACCCAGGGTCTCCTACAATGAGCAGTTCTTC. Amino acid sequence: CAWSVPRVSYNEQFF.

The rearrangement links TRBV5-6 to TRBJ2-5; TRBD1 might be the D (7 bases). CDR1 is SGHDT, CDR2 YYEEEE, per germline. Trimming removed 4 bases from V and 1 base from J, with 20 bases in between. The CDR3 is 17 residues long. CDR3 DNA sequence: TGTGCCAGCAGCGTCTCTTACAGGGGACTCGCCCAAGAGACCCAGTACTTC. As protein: CASSVSYRGLAQETQYF.

In DNA form, the CDR3 reads TGTGCCAGCAGTTACGAGGCGTCAACTGGTAGGGAAAAACTGTTTTTT. Protein sequence: CASSYEASTGREKLFF. V is TRBV6-5 and J is TRBJ1-4, with D unclear. This CDR3 contains 16 residues. Germline lookup yields CDR1 MNHEY and CDR2 SVGAGI. The V end was cut by 2 bases, the J end by 8 bases, with 18 bases between.

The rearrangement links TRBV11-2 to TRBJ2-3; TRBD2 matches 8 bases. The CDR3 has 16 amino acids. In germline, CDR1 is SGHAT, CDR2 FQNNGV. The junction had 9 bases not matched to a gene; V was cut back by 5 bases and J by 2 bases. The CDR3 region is CASSQGLAPYTDTQYF. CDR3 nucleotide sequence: TGTGCCAGCAGCCAAGGACTAGCCCCCTACACAGATACGCAGTATTTT. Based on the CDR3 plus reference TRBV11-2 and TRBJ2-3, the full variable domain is EAGVAQSPRYKIIEKRQSVAFWCNPISGHATLYWYQQILGQGPKLLIQFQNNGVVDDSQLPKDRFSAERLKGVDSTLKIQPAKLEDSAVYLCASSQGLAPYTDTQYFGPGTRLTVL.

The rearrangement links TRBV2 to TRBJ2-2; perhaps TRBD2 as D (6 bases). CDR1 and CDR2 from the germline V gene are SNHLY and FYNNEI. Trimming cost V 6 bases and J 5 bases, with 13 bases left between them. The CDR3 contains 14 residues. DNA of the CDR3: TGTGCCAGCAGGCTGGACTACCCTACCGGGGAGCTGTTTTTT. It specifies CASRLDYPTGELFF.

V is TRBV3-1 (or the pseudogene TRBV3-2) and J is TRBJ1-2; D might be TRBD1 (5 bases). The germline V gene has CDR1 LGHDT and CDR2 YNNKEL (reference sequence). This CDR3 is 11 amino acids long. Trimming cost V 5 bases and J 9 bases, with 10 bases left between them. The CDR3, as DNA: TGTGCCAGCAGCGGGGGGTGGAGCTACACCTTC. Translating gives CASSGGWSYTF.

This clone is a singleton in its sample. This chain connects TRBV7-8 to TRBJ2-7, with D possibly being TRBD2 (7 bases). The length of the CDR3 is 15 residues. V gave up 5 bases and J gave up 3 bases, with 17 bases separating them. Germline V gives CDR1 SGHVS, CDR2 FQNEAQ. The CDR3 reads CASSPTTGGDYEQYF. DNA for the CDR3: TGTGCCAGCAGCCCGACGACGGGGGGCGACTACGAGCAGTACTTC. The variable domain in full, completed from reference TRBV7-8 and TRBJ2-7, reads GAGVSQSPRYKVAKRGQDVALRCDPISGHVSLFWYQQALGQGPEFLTYFQNEAQLDKSGLPSDRFFAERPEGSVSTLKIQRTQQEDSAVYLCASSPTTGGDYEQYFGPGTRLTVT.

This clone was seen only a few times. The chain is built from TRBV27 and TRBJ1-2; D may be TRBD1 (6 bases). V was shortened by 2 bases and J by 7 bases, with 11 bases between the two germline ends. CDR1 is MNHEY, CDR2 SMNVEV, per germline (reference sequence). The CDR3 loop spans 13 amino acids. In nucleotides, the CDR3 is TGTGCCAGCAGTTTAAAACAGGGCGGTGGCTACACCTTC. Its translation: CASSLKQGGGYTF.

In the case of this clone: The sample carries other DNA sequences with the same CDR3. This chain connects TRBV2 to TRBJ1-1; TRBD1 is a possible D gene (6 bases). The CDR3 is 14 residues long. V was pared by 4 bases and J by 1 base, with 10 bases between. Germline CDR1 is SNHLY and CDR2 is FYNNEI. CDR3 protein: CASSGIRGNTEAFF. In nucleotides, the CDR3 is TGTGCCAGCAGTGGGATCAGGGGGAACACTGAAGCTTTCTTT.

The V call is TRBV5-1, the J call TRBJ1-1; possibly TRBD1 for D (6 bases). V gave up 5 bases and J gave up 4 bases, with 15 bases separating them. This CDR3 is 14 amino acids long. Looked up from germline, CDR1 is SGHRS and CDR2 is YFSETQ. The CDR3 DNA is TGCGCCAGCAGTTACTCTGGGGGCGGCACTGAAGCTTTCTTT. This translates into CASSYSGGGTEAFF. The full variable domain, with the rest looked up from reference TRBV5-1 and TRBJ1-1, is KAGVTQTPRYLIKTRGQQVTLSCSPISGHRSVSWYQQTPGQGLQFLFEYFSETQRNKGNFPGRFSGRQFSNSRSEMNVSTLELGDSALYLCASSYSGGGTEAFFGQGTRLTVV.

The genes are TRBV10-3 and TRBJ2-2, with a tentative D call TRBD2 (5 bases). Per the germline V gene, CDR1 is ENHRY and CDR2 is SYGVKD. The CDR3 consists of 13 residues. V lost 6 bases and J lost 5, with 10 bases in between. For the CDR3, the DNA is TGTGCCATCAGCGAAACTAGGACCGGGGAGCTGTTTTTT. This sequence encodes CAISETRTGELFF.

The CDR3 DNA is TGCGCCAGCAGCGGTAGGACTAGTTCTGCTGATACGCAGTATTTT. Residues: CASSGRTSSADTQYF. V and J are TRBV10-2 and TRBJ2-3, with 7 bases aligning to TRBD2. V shed 6 bases and J 6 bases; nucleotides not matched to a gene: 12. CDR1 and CDR2 from the germline V gene are WSHSY and SAAADI. CDR3 size: 15 residues.